The clone carrying this TCR beta chain was counted only a few times. Trimming at V came to 6 bases and at J to 2 bases, leaving 9 bases not matched to a gene. Germline V lookup: CDR1 MNHEY, CDR2 SMNVEV (reference sequence). The CDR3 totals 15 residues. The protocol was immunoSEQ multiplex PCR, while the TCRdb copy is restricted to in-frame clones and leaves out a portion. The table shows tens of thousands of clones, with about 91% occurring only once. These data come from a study of T cell changes during pregnancy in multiple sclerosis. This chain links TRBV27 with TRBJ2-7; 8 bases align to TRBD2. This sample comprised peripheral blood, obtained before pregnancy. The receptor was isolated from a female donor with multiple sclerosis, enrolled in a pregnancy study. Written as DNA, the CDR3 is TGTGCCAGCAGAATAACTAGCGGTACAACCTACGAGCAGTACTTC. Translating it yields CASRITSGTTYEQYF.